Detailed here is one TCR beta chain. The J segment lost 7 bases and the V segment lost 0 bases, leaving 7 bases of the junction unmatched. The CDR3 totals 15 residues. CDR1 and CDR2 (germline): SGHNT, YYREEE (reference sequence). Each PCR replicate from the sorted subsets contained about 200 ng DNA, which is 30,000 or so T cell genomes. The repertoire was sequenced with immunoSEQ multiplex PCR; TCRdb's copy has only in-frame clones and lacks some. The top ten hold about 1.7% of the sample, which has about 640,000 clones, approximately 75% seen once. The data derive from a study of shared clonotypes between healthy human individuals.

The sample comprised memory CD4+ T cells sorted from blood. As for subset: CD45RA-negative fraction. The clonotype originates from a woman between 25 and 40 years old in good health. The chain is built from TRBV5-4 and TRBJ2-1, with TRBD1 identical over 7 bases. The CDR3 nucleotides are TGTGCCAGCAGCTTGGTGGGGGACAGCCTAAATGAGCAGTTCTTC. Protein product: CASSLVGDSLNEQFF.